The clone carrying this T cell receptor beta chain was seen at least ten times. Its matching antigen is unknown. This sample was taken from a study of neurological immune-mediated disorders. V shed 10 bases and J 2 bases; nucleotides not matched to a gene: 5. Germline-derived CDR1 and CDR2 are WSHSY and SAAADI. This CDR3 contains 14 residues. Whole-study findings and limits: The expanded clones of different subjects shared no CDR3 amino acid sequences (suggesting private repertoires in all groups). When the repertoires were sorted by phylogenetic grouping, those of 18 of 34 multiple sclerosis patients ended up in one related-CDR3 cluster, a possible signature. Levels of TCR clonal expansion peaked in HTLV-1-associated myelopathy and reached their lowest in multiple sclerosis, under those of healthy controls.

Time point: longitudinal time-point 2. 5'RACE generated cDNA with 10-nucleotide random UMIs. TCRdb ran MiXCR on the 5' RACE reads and lists one entry per CDR3 protein. The table has 65,000 to 95,000 distinct CDR3 sequences, nearly 6% seen once. The material sequenced was PBMCs. The sequence derives from a woman aged 60-75 years with multiple sclerosis. This sequence joins TRBV10-2 and TRBJ2-3; 11 bases align to TRBD2. In DNA form, the CDR3 reads TGCGCCACCAGGGGACTAGCGGACACAGATACGCAGTATTTT. Amino acid sequence: CATRGLADTDTQYF.